This paragraph reports one TCR beta chain. TCRdb ran MiXCR on the 5' RACE reads and lists one entry per CDR3 protein. Here the sample spans around 570,000 distinct CDR3 sequences, 9.6% being singletons. Healthy Caucasians were all of the donors. The sample is drawn from a study of identical twins. J gave up 5 bases and V 4 bases, and 2 bases lay outside the gene matches. There are 14 residues in the CDR3. CDR1 is SEHNR, CDR2 FQNEAQ, per germline (reference sequence). In addition, the sample was reused for a study of yellow fever vaccine responses in identical twins.

This receptor was obtained from a woman younger than 30 in good health. The specimen sequenced was PBMCs. The V call is TRBV7-9, the J call TRBJ1-1; 12 nucleotides agree with TRBD1. This chain's CDR3 is CASSWDRGRTEAFF. DNA for the CDR3: TGTGCCAGCAGCTGGGACAGGGGGCGGACTGAAGCTTTCTTT.